This T cell receptor beta chain was captured in a study of T cell responses to AZD1222 COVID-19 vaccine. Overall study findings and caveats: Spike-wide coverage was observed for vaccine-associated CD4 TCRs, with dominant responses at 160-218 and 743-854. Most donors were white British and more were female, and clonal diversity was possibly underestimated. Only a handful of AZD1222 recipients were seropositive at baseline.

Germline V gene sequence: CDR1 GTSNPN, CDR2 SVGIG (reference sequence). This CDR3 has 13 amino acids. Trimming pared 0 bases from V and 5 bases from J, leaving 7 bases between. Assay: immunoSEQ multiplex PCR; the TCRdb copy retains only in-frame clones and omits some. The sample shows around 80,000 clones, 70% to 90% of them seen only once. To note about this clone: Its antigen is unidentified.

V gene TRBV30 combines with J gene TRBJ2-2; D ambiguous. This clonotype was obtained from an adult in good health. The material was peripheral blood, obtained on day 0 of AZD1222 vaccination. CDR3 residues: CAWSVYGTGELFF. CDR3 coding DNA: TGTGCCTGGAGTGTGTATGGGACCGGGGAGCTGTTTTTT.